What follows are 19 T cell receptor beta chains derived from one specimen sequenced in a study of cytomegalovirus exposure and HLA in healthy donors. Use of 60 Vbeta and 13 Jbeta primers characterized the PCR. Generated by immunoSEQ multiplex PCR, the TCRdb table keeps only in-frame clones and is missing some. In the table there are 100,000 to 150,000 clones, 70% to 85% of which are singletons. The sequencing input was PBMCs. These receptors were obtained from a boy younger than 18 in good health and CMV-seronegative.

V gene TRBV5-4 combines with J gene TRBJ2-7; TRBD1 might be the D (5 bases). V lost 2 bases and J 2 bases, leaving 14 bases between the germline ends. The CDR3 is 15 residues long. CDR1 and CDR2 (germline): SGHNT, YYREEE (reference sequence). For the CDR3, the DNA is TGTGCCAGCAGCTTAGACGGACACCGAACCTACGAGCAGTACTTC. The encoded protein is CASSLDGHRTYEQYF.

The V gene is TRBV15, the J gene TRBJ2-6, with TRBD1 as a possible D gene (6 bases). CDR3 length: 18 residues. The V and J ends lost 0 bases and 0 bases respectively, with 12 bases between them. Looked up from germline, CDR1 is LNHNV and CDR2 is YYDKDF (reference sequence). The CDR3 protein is CATSRDTGLSSGANVLTF. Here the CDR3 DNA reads TGTGCCACCAGCAGAGATACAGGGTTGAGCTCTGGGGCCAACGTCCTGACTTTC. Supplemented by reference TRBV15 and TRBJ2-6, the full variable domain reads DAMVIQNPRYQVTQFGKPVTLSCSQTLNHNVMYWYQQKSSQAPKLLFHYYDKDFNNEADTPDNFQSRRPNTSFCFLDIRSPGLGDTAMYLCATSRDTGLSSGANVLTFGAGSRLTVL.

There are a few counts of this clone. The CDR3 reads CAWSVGLADYEQYF. CDR3 nucleotide sequence: TGTGCCTGGAGTGTAGGTCTAGCGGACTACGAGCAGTACTTC. V usage is TRBV30 and J usage is TRBJ2-5; TRBD2 matches 7 bases. Gene TRBJ2-7 matches the end of the DNA better, so the J call may be wrong. The CDR3 consists of 14 residues. The germline V gene encodes CDR1 GTSNPN and CDR2 SVGIG (reference sequence).

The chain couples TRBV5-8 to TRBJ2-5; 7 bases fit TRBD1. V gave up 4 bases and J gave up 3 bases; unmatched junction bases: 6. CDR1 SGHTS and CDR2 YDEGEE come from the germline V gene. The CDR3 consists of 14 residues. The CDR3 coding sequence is TGTGCCAGCAGCGAGCGACAGGGAAAAGAGACCCAGTACTTC. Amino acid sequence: CASSERQGKETQYF.

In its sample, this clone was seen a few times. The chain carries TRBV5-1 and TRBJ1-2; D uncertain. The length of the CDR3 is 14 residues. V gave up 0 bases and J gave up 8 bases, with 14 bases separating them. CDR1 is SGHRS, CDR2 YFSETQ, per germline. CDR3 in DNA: TGCGCCAGCAGCTTGGCCGGTGGCGGTTTAGGCTACACCTTC. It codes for CASSLAGGGLGYTF. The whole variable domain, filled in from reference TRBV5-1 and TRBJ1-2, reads KAGVTQTPRYLIKTRGQQVTLSCSPISGHRSVSWYQQTPGQGLQFLFEYFSETQRNKGNFPGRFSGRQFSNSRSEMNVSTLELGDSALYLCASSLAGGGLGYTFGSGTRLTVV.

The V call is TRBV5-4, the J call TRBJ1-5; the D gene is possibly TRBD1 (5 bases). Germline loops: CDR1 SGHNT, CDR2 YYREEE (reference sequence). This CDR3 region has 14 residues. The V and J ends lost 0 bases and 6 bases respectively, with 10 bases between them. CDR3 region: CASSLGAGTQPQHF. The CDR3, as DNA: TGTGCCAGCAGCTTGGGTGCGGGGACTCAGCCCCAGCATTTT.

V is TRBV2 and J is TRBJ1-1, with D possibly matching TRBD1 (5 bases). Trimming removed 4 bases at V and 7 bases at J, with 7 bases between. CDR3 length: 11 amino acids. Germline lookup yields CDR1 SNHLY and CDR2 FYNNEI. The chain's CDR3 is CASSVQGEAFF. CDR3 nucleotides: TGTGCCAGCAGTGTGCAGGGTGAAGCTTTCTTT.

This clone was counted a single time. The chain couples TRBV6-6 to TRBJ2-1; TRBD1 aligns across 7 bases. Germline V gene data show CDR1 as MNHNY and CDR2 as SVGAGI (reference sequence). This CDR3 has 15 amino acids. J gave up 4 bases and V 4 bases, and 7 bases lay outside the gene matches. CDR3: CASSSPATGYNEQFF. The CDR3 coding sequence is TGTGCCAGCAGTTCCCCCGCGACAGGGTACAATGAGCAGTTCTTC.

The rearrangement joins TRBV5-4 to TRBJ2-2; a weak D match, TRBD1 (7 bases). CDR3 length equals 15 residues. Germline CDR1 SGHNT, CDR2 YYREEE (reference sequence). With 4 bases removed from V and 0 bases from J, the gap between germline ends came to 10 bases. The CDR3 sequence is CASSGGTANTGELFF. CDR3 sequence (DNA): TGTGCCAGCAGCGGGGGGACAGCGAACACCGGGGAGCTGTTTTTT.

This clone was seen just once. The CDR3 nucleotides are TGTGCCAGTACTGATAAGGGGCTAGCGGGAACCAATGAGCAGTTCTTC. Translation gives CASTDKGLAGTNEQFF. This chain joins TRBV19 and TRBJ2-1; TRBD2 aligns across 9 bases. The length of the CDR3 is 16 residues. V was clipped by 7 bases and J by 6 bases; unmatched bases: 13. CDR1 is LNHDA and CDR2 is SQIVND in the germline V gene (reference sequence).

In nucleotides, the CDR3 is TGTGCCAGCAGTATGAGTCGGGACTTACTATACGAGCAGTACTTC. Translated, it gives CASSMSRDLLYEQYF. V gene TRBV5-4 combines with J gene TRBJ2-7, with D maybe TRBD2 (6 bases). V lost 5 bases and J lost 4, with 19 bases in between. From germline, CDR1 is SGHNT and CDR2 YYREEE (reference sequence). This CDR3 spans 15 amino acids.

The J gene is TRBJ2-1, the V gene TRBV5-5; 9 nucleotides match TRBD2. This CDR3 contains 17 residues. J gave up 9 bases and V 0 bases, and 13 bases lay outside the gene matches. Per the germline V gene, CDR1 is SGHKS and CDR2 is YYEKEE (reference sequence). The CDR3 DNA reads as TGTGCCAGCAGCTTGGAAAGGCGGGGGGGCCCGGGGGGTGAGCAGTTCTTC. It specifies CASSLERRGGPGGEQFF.

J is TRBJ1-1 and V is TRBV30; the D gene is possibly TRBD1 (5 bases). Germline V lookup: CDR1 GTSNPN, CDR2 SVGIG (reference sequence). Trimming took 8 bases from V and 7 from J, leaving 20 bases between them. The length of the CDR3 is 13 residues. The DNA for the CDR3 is TGTGCCACACAGGAAAACTGGTCGAGTGAAGCTTTCTTT. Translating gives CATQENWSSEAFF. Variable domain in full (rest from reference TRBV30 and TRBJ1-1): SQTIHQWPATLVQPVGSPLSLECTVEGTSNPNLYWYRQAAGRGLQLLFYSVGIGQISSEVPQNLSASRPQDRQFILSSKKLLLSDSGFYLCATQENWSSEAFFGQGTRLTVV.

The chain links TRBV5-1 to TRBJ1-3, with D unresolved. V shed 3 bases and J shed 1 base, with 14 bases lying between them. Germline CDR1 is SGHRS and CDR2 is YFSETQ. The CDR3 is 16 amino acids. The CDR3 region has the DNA TGCGCCAGCAGCTGGACCGGGGAAGAATCTGGAAACACCATATATTTT. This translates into CASSWTGEESGNTIYF.

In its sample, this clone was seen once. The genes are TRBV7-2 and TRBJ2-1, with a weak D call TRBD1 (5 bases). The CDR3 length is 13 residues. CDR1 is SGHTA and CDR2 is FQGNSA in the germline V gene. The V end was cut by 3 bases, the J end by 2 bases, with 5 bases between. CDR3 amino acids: CASSLTAYNEQFF. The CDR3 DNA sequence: TGTGCCAGCAGCTTGACAGCCTACAATGAGCAGTTCTTC. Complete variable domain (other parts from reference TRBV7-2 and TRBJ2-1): GAGVSQSPSNKVTEKGKDVELRCDPISGHTALYWYRQSLGQGLEFLIYFQGNSAPDKSGLPSDRFSAERTGGSVSTLTIQRTQQEDSAVYLCASSLTAYNEQFFGPGTRLTVL.

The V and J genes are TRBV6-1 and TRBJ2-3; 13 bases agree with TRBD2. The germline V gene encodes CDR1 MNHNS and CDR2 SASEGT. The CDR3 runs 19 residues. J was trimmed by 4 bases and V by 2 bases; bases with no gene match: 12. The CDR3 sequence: CASSEFGTSGEPAADTQYF. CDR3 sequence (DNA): TGTGCCAGCAGTGAATTCGGGACTAGCGGGGAACCGGCCGCAGATACGCAGTATTTT.

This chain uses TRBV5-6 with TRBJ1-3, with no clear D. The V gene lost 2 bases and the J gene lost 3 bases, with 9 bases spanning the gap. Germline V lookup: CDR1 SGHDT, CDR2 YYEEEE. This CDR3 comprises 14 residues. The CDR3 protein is CASSLESSGNTIYF. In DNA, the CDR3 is TGTGCCAGCAGCTTAGAGAGTAGTGGAAACACCATATATTTT.

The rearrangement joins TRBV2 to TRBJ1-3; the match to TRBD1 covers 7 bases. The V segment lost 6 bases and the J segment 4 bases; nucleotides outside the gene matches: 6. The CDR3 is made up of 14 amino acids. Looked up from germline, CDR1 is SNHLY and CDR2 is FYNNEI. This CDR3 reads CASSYQGEGNTIYF. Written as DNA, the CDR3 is TGTGCCAGCAGCTACCAGGGGGAAGGAAACACCATATATTTT.

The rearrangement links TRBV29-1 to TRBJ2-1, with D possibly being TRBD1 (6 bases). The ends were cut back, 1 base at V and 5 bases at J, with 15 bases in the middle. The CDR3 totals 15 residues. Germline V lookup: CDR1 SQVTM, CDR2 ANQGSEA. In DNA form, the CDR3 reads TGCAGCGTTGAAGTACAGGGTAGGGAACACAATGAGCAGTTCTTC. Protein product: CSVEVQGREHNEQFF.